What follows are 8 T cell receptor beta chains derived from one specimen sequenced in a study of blood T cell repertoires in COVID-19. The data were produced by immunoSEQ multiplex PCR, yet TCRdb's version contains in-frame clones alone and is incomplete. Of some 200,000 clones in the sample, around four fifths were seen once. Sequencing was performed on peripheral blood. The origin of the receptors is a man aged 60-69 years with COVID-19, enrolled during active disease.

The V and J genes are TRBV6-4 and TRBJ2-2; D may be TRBD2 (6 bases). CDR1 is MRHNA and CDR2 is SNTAGT in the germline V gene. The V and J ends lost 2 bases and 5 bases respectively, with 12 bases between them. The CDR3 runs to 15 residues. CDR3 bases: TGTGCCAGCAGTGACGGTCCGGGGGTGACCGGGGAGCTGTTTTTT. This translates into CASSDGPGVTGELFF.

J is TRBJ1-5 and V is TRBV5-1; the match to TRBD1 covers 9 bases. J lost 6 bases, V lost 4 bases, and 8 bases had no gene match. This CDR3 is 15 amino acids long. Germline-derived CDR1 and CDR2 are SGHRS and YFSETQ. The CDR3 DNA is TGCGCCAGCAGCGTGGAACAGGGGGCAGGTCAGCCCCAGCATTTT. It codes for CASSVEQGAGQPQHF.

The V call is TRBV28, the J call TRBJ1-4; 9 bases fit TRBD1. Per the germline V gene, CDR1 is MDHEN and CDR2 is SYDVKM. Trimming took 6 bases from V and 5 from J; bases not matched to a gene: 4. This CDR3 has 14 residues. The CDR3 sequence is CASSGQGLNEKLFF. CDR3 coding DNA: TGTGCCAGCAGCGGACAGGGGTTGAATGAAAAACTGTTTTTT.

The chain employs TRBV19 and TRBJ1-6; 7 positions match TRBD1. The CDR3 has 13 amino acids. Per germline, CDR1 LNHDA and CDR2 SQIVND (reference sequence). The trim removed 3 bases at V and 13 bases at J, leaving 6 bases unmatched. CDR3 DNA sequence: TGTGCCAGTAGTATTAGGGGGCAGTCCCCCCTCCACTTT. This translates into CASSIRGQSPLHF. Full variable domain (remainder filled in from reference TRBV19 and TRBJ1-6): DGGITQSPKYLFRKEGQNVTLSCEQNLNHDAMYWYRQDPGQGLRLIYYSQIVNDFQKGDIAEGYSVSREKKESFPLTVTSAQKNPTAFYLCASSIRGQSPLHFGNGTRLTVT.

The rearrangement links TRBV3-1 (or the pseudogene TRBV3-2) to TRBJ2-1; 7 nucleotides match TRBD2. Germline CDR1 is LGHDT and CDR2 is YNNKEL (reference sequence). This CDR3 is 13 amino acids long. The V segment lost 0 bases and the J segment 7 bases; nucleotides outside the gene matches: 0. CDR3 amino acids: CASSQEGGNEQFF. In DNA form, the CDR3 reads TGTGCCAGCAGCCAAGAGGGGGGGAATGAGCAGTTCTTC.

The chain has TRBV23-1 and TRBJ2-2; D is uncertain. TRBV23-1 is an ORF, with its function uncertain. The CDR3 consists of 14 residues. The germline V and J ends were trimmed by 8 bases and 0 bases, with 10 bases remaining between them. DNA of the CDR3: TGCGCCAGCCGCCCAGAGGCGAACACCGGGGAGCTGTTTTTT. Protein product: CASRPEANTGELFF.

The chain recombines TRBV5-1 with TRBJ1-1; 8 bases map to TRBD1. This CDR3 has 14 amino acids. Germline values: CDR1 SGHRS, CDR2 YFSETQ. With V trimmed by 4 bases and J by 5 bases, 7 bases remained unmatched. The CDR3 loop is CASSDGQGLTEAFF. The CDR3 DNA sequence: TGCGCCAGCAGCGACGGACAGGGCTTGACTGAAGCTTTCTTT. The variable domain in full, with the rest retrieved from reference TRBV5-1 and TRBJ1-1, is KAGVTQTPRYLIKTRGQQVTLSCSPISGHRSVSWYQQTPGQGLQFLFEYFSETQRNKGNFPGRFSGRQFSNSRSEMNVSTLELGDSALYLCASSDGQGLTEAFFGQGTRLTVV.

V gene TRBV28 combines with J gene TRBJ1-2, with D possibly matching TRBD1 (5 bases). Germline CDR1 is MDHEN and CDR2 is SYDVKM. The V and J ends lost 5 bases and 1 base respectively, with 14 bases between them. The CDR3 is 15 amino acids. CDR3 residues: CASSPQAGHNYGYTF. DNA of the CDR3: TGTGCCAGCAGTCCCCAAGCAGGGCATAACTATGGCTACACCTTC.